This T cell receptor beta chain appears in the sequencing data of a study of shared clonotypes between healthy human individuals. Study-wide context: Aged 18 to 49, the donors were two women and a few men.

Losses at the gene ends were 5 bases for V and 3 bases for J; bases not matched to a gene: 9. The germline gives CDR1 MDHEN, CDR2 SYDVKM. The CDR3 covers 16 residues. Data came from immunoSEQ multiplex PCR; TCRdb stores just in-frame clones and leaves some out. The sample lists around 1.6 million clones; around 98% were seen once. To note about this clone: Its antigen is not known.

There were only Caucasian adults among the donors, and all lived in Nashville, Tennessee. Regarding the study as a whole: How much donors shared clonotypes was expected to be affected by sequencing depth. Researchers sampled only blood; tissue repertoires likely differ.

The origin of this receptor is a man under 40 in good health. The V call is TRBV28, the J call TRBJ2-3, with TRBD1 identical over 9 bases. Material: naive CD4+ T cells sorted from blood. Subset described: CD45RA+ positively selected. The CDR3, as DNA: TGTGCCAGCAGTGATCGGGACAGGGATTCGACAGATACGCAGTATTTT. Amino acid sequence: CASSDRDRDSTDTQYF.